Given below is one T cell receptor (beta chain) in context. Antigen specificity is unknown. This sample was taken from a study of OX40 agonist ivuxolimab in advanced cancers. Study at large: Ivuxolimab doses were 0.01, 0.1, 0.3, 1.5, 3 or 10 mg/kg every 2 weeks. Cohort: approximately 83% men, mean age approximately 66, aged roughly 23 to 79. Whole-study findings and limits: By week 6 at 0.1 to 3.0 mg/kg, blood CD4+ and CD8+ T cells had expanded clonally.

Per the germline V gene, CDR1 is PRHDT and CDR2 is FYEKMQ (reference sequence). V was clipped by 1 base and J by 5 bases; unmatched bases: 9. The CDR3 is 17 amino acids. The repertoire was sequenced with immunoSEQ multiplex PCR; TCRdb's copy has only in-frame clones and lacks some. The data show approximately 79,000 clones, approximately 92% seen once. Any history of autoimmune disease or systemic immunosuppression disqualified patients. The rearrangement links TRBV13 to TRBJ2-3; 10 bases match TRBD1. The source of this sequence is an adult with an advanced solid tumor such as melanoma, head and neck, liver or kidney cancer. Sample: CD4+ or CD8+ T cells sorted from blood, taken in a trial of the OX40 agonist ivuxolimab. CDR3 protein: CASSLAPRGQGLDTQYF. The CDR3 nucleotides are TGTGCCAGCAGCTTAGCCCCACGGGGACAGGGGTTAGATACGCAGTATTTT.